The 26 T cell receptor beta chains below come from one sample, sequenced in a study of blood T cell repertoires in COVID-19. TCRdb's table, derived via immunoSEQ multiplex PCR, lists solely in-frame clones and lacks some. The sample carries around 330,000 clones, 75% to 90% recorded once. Sequenced material: PBMCs or T cells enriched from blood (not recorded which). These TCRs come from a man aged 55-75 years who had recovered from COVID-19.

The chain couples TRBV7-2 to TRBJ2-1; 12 nucleotides align to TRBD2. Germline trimming cut 6 bases from V and 4 bases from J; bases unmatched to any gene: 4. Looked up from germline, CDR1 is SGHTA and CDR2 is FQGNSA. This CDR3 spans 15 amino acids. CDR3 in amino acids: CASRSGTSGYNEQFF. CDR3 nucleotides: TGTGCCAGCAGGAGTGGGACTAGCGGGTACAATGAGCAGTTCTTC.

The genes are TRBV6-5 and TRBJ2-1; D is possibly TRBD2 (5 bases). Trimming shortened V by 8 bases and J by 0 bases, and 11 bases separated the two germline ends. This CDR3 spans 14 amino acids. Germline V gene sequence: CDR1 MNHEY, CDR2 SVGAGI. The CDR3 region is CASSRVSSYNEQFF. In nucleotides, the CDR3 is TGTGCCAGCTCGCGGGTCAGCTCCTACAATGAGCAGTTCTTC.

This chain uses TRBV5-1 with TRBJ2-2; the match to TRBD2 covers 10 bases. With 2 bases clipped from V and 4 bases from J, the junction kept 5 bases outside the gene matches. Per the germline V gene, CDR1 is SGHRS and CDR2 is YFSETQ. The CDR3 is 16 residues long. CDR3: CASSFASGSGTGELFF. The CDR3 DNA reads TGCGCCAGCAGCTTCGCTAGCGGGAGCGGCACCGGGGAGCTGTTTTTT.

The rearrangement joins TRBV27 to TRBJ1-2, with TRBD1 as a possible D gene (5 bases). CDR3 length equals 15 residues. The germline V gene encodes CDR1 MNHEY and CDR2 SMNVEV (reference sequence). The V gene lost 4 bases and the J gene lost 7 bases, with 19 bases spanning the gap. CDR3 amino acids: CASSSIVAGRIGYTF. The CDR3 DNA reads TGTGCCAGCAGTTCCATCGTTGCAGGGAGGATTGGCTACACCTTC.

The chain joins TRBV18 to TRBJ1-3, with TRBD1 matching 9 bases. CDR1 is KGHSH and CDR2 is LQKENI in the germline V gene. The ends lost 2 bases at V and 0 bases at J; junction bases unmatched: 8. The CDR3 has 18 amino acids. CDR3 sequence reads: CASSPTPWTGDSGNTIYF. CDR3 in DNA: TGTGCCAGCTCACCAACTCCTTGGACAGGGGACTCTGGAAACACCATATATTTT.

Concerning this clone itself: At one end the junction does not follow the germline gene, possibly because of a read error. The V and J genes are TRBV7-3 and TRBJ2-1, with D unresolved. CDR1 and CDR2 from the germline V gene are SGHTA and FQGTGA. The length of the CDR3 is 14 residues. DNA of the CDR3: TGTGCCAGCAGCATAACTACAGAAGACAATGAGCAGTTCTTC. It yields the protein CASSITTEDNEQFF.

The chain combines TRBV19 with TRBJ2-5; a weak D match, TRBD1 (5 bases). V lost 4 bases, J lost 1 base, and 16 bases lay in between. Per the germline V gene, CDR1 is LNHDA and CDR2 is SQIVND (reference sequence). The CDR3 is 16 amino acids. In DNA form, the CDR3 reads TGTGCCAGTAGTACGGACACCGCCTTAATCCAAGAGACCCAGTACTTC. Its translation: CASSTDTALIQETQYF.

This clone was seen a handful of times. The same CDR3 also results from other DNA sequences found in this sample. The rearrangement links TRBV28 to TRBJ1-5; D is unresolved. The V and J ends lost 4 bases and 7 bases respectively, with 5 bases between them. Per germline, CDR1 MDHEN and CDR2 SYDVKM. The CDR3 covers 11 residues. CDR3 residues: CASSSSQPQHF. CDR3 coding DNA: TGTGCCAGCAGTTCGTCCCAGCCCCAGCATTTT.

J is TRBJ1-1 and V is TRBV7-3; unclear D gene. The CDR3 contains 13 residues. V lost 2 bases, J lost 5 bases, and 9 bases lay in between. The germline CDR1 and CDR2 sequences are SGHTA and FQGTGA. For the CDR3, the DNA is TGTGCCAGCAGCTTAGATCGGGAAACTGAAGCTTTCTTT. Amino acid sequence: CASSLDRETEAFF.

This clone was picked up one time. The chain carries TRBV3-1 (or the pseudogene TRBV3-2) and TRBJ1-5; 8 bases map to TRBD1. The J segment lost 3 bases and the V segment lost 4 bases, leaving 5 bases of the junction unmatched. This CDR3 is 15 amino acids long. Per the germline V gene, CDR1 is LGHDT and CDR2 is YNNKEL (reference sequence). The CDR3 nucleotides are TGTGCCAGCAGCCCTGGACAGGGACTCAATCAGCCCCAGCATTTT. Residues: CASSPGQGLNQPQHF.

The V gene is TRBV6-5, the J gene TRBJ2-1, with unresolved D. CDR1 and CDR2 (germline): MNHEY, SVGAGI. The length of the CDR3 is 13 residues. V lost 3 bases and J 10 bases, leaving 13 bases between the germline ends. The chain's CDR3 is CASSYNQVREQFF. For the CDR3, the DNA is TGTGCCAGCAGTTATAATCAGGTCAGGGAGCAGTTCTTC.

This chain uses TRBV5-1 with TRBJ1-2; no clear D. Germline-derived CDR1 and CDR2 are SGHRS and YFSETQ. The CDR3 totals 15 residues. V was pared by 0 bases and J by 4 bases, with 13 bases between. Here the CDR3 DNA reads TGCGCCAGCAGCTTGGAGGGTAGGACTATCTATGGCTACACCTTC. Translation: CASSLEGRTIYGYTF.

V is TRBV28 and J is TRBJ2-2, with D perhaps matching TRBD1 (6 bases). V gave up 8 bases and J gave up 0 bases, with 7 bases separating them. Germline lookup yields CDR1 MDHEN and CDR2 SYDVKM. The CDR3 runs to 13 residues. For the CDR3, the DNA is TGTGCCAGCGGGACACCGAACACCGGGGAGCTGTTTTTT. It encodes CASGTPNTGELFF.

The rearrangement joins TRBV6-4 to TRBJ2-3; 9 bases are a match to TRBD1. Germline V gene lookup returns CDR1 MRHNA and CDR2 SNTAGT. V lost 3 bases and J lost 4; bases outside the gene matches: 5. CDR3 length: 15 amino acids. CDR3 sequence (DNA): TGTGCCAGCAGTGAAGGGACAGGGAGTTCAGATACGCAGTATTTT. Translating it yields CASSEGTGSSDTQYF.

The chain carries TRBV5-1 and TRBJ1-5; TRBD1 might be the D (6 bases). V was shortened by 0 bases and J by 6 bases, with 13 bases between the two germline ends. The CDR3 is 15 amino acids. Germline loops: CDR1 SGHRS, CDR2 YFSETQ. The CDR3 nucleotides read TGCGCCAGCAGCTTGGAAGGGGGTGTACGTCAGCCCCAGCATTTT. Amino acid sequence: CASSLEGGVRQPQHF.

In DNA, the CDR3 is TGTGCCAGCAGCGGTAGCGGGAGGGCGTACAATGAGCAGTTCTTC. This encodes CASSGSGRAYNEQFF. J is TRBJ2-1 and V is TRBV5-4; 11 bases are shared with TRBD2. After removal of 4 bases from V and 4 bases from J, the junction contained 4 bases not matched to a gene. The CDR3 is made up of 15 amino acids. Germline V gene sequence: CDR1 SGHNT, CDR2 YYREEE (reference sequence).

The CDR3 here is CASSQYSGQFNYGYTF. The CDR3 DNA reads TGTGCCAGCAGCCAATATTCTGGACAGTTTAACTATGGCTACACCTTC. The genes are TRBV3-1 (or the pseudogene TRBV3-2) and TRBJ1-2; D possibly corresponds to TRBD1 (6 bases). With 2 bases removed from V and 1 base from J, the gap between germline ends came to 14 bases. This CDR3 is 16 amino acids long. The germline V gene has CDR1 LGHDT and CDR2 YNNKEL (reference sequence).

The V call is TRBV6-6, the J call TRBJ2-7, with 10 bases fitting TRBD2. J lost 4 bases, V lost 5 bases, and 8 bases had no gene match. Per germline, CDR1 MNHNY and CDR2 SVGAGI (reference sequence). The CDR3 runs to 15 residues. In nucleotides, the CDR3 is TGTGCCAGCAGTCGCAGCGGGAGGGCTATTTACGAGCAGTACTTC. Its protein is CASSRSGRAIYEQYF.

The chain couples TRBV10-3 to TRBJ1-1; 11 bases are shared with TRBD1. The CDR3 length is 14 residues. Trimming cost V 3 bases and J 11 bases; bases outside gene matches: 8. Germline V gives CDR1 ENHRY, CDR2 SYGVKD. CDR3 region: CAISDGTGGVRAFF. DNA for the CDR3: TGTGCCATCAGTGACGGGACAGGGGGGGTCCGGGCTTTCTTT.

The chain uses TRBV7-8 and TRBJ2-3, with D uncertain. Trimming removed 5 bases from V and 1 base from J, with 16 bases in between. The germline gives CDR1 SGHVS, CDR2 FQNEAQ. The CDR3 runs to 16 residues. The CDR3 DNA follows: TGTGCCAGCAGCGTCCAGAGTTTCGCGGGCACAGATACGCAGTATTTT. Its translation is CASSVQSFAGTDTQYF.

The chain has TRBV19 and TRBJ2-1, with D maybe TRBD1 (6 bases). Germline CDR1 LNHDA, CDR2 SQIVND (reference sequence). This CDR3 contains 16 residues. V gave up 3 bases and J gave up 2 bases, with 14 bases separating them. The CDR3 reads CASSIPPGAAYNEQFF. The CDR3 bases are TGTGCCAGTAGTATTCCCCCAGGGGCGGCCTACAATGAGCAGTTCTTC.

This clone has only a few counts. V is TRBV4-2 and J is TRBJ2-1; TRBD2 aligns across 11 bases. The length of the CDR3 is 15 residues. CDR1 is LGHNA and CDR2 is YNFKEQ in the germline V gene. Trimming removed 6 bases from V and 7 bases from J; junction bases left unmatched: 8. CDR3 coding DNA: TGTGCCAGCAGGTACACTAGCGGGAGTTTGAATGAGCAGTTCTTC. As protein: CASRYTSGSLNEQFF.

This chain uses TRBV29-1 with TRBJ2-1, with 10 bases lining up with TRBD2. After removal of 4 bases from V and 4 bases from J, the junction contained 13 bases not matched to a gene. The CDR3 sequence is 17 residues long. Germline CDR1 reads SQVTM; CDR2 reads ANQGSEA. The DNA for the CDR3 is TGCAGCGTTGTGTGGTTGTCTAGCGGGAGATATTACAATGAGCAGTTCTTC. Protein: CSVVWLSSGRYYNEQFF.

The V and J genes are TRBV21-1 and TRBJ1-5; the D call in the table, TRBD1, was not verified against the DNA. TRBV21-1 is a documented pseudogene. The CDR3 length is 17 residues. CDR3 residues: CASSKDIRGCGDQPQHF. CDR3 coding DNA: TGTGCCAGCAGCAAAGATATAAGGGGGTGTGGGGATCAGCCCCAGCATTTT.

J is TRBJ2-3 and V is TRBV29-1; 15 bases agree with TRBD2. The CDR3 extends over 18 amino acids. With V trimmed by 7 bases and J by 2 bases, 13 bases remained unmatched. Germline V gene sequence: CDR1 SQVTM, CDR2 ANQGSEA. CDR3: CSAPAGTSGRIYTDTQYF. Written as DNA, the CDR3 is TGCAGCGCTCCCGCCGGGACTAGCGGGAGGATCTACACAGATACGCAGTATTTT.

This chain connects TRBV7-6 to TRBJ2-5, with 7 bases lining up with TRBD2. The CDR3 sequence is 17 residues long. The junction had 20 bases not matched to a gene; V was cut back by 5 bases and J by 8 bases. Germline V gene data show CDR1 as SGHVS and CDR2 as FNYEAQ. DNA of the CDR3: TGTGCCAGCAGCACCGGACTCATGGGTAGCGGGTTCGCCACCCAGTACTTC. Its translation: CASSTGLMGSGFATQYF. The entire variable domain, with the rest obtained from reference TRBV7-6 and TRBJ2-5, is as follows: GAGVSQSPRYKVTKRGQDVALRCDPISGHVSLYWYRQALGQGPEFLTYFNYEAQQDKSGLPNDRFSAERPEGSISTLTIQRTEQRDSAMYRCASSTGLMGSGFATQYFGPGTRLLVL.